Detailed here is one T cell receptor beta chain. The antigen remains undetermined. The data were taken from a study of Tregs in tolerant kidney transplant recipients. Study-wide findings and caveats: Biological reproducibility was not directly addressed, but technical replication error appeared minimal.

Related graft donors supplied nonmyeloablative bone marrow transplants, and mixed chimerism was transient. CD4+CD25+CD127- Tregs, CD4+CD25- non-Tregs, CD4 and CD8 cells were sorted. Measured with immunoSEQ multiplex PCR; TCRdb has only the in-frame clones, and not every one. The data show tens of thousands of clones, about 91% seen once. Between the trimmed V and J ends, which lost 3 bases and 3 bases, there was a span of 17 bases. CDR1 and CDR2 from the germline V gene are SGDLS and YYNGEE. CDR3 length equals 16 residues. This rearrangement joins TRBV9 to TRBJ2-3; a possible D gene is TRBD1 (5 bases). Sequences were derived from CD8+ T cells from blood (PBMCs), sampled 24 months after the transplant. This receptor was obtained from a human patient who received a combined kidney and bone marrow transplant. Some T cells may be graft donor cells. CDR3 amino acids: CASSGLKGHRTDTQYF. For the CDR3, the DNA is TGTGCCAGCAGCGGCTTAAAGGGGCATAGAACAGATACGCAGTATTTT.